This T cell receptor (beta chain) was documented in a study of blood T cell repertoires in COVID-19. Study-level background: Samples representing acute and convalescent COVID-19 were sourced from the United States, Italy and Spain.

Assay: immunoSEQ multiplex PCR; the TCRdb copy retains only in-frame clones and omits some. In the table there are more than 110,000 clones, about 87% of which are singletons. There are 16 residues in the CDR3. CDR1 and CDR2 (germline): LGHNA, YNFKEQ. Trimming pared 1 base from V and 8 bases from J, leaving 18 bases between. The source is a woman of 80 years or more with acute or convalescent COVID-19. J is TRBJ2-1 and V is TRBV4-2; no reliable D call. Sequenced input: peripheral blood. The DNA of the CDR3 is TGTGCCAGCAGCCAAGTCCGGAGTGAGACGCGGCATGAGCAGTTCTTC. Its translation is CASSQVRSETRHEQFF.